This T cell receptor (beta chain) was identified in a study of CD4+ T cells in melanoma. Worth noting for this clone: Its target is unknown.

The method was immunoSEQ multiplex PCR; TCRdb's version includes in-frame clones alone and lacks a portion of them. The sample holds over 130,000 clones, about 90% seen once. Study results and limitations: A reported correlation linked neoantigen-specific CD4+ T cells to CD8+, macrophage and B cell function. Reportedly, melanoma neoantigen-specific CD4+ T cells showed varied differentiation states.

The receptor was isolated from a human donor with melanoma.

The CDR3 nucleotides are TGCGCCAGCAGCCCCCTCCGCGGGGCGCATGGCTACACCTTC. The encoded protein is CASSPLRGAHGYTF. V gene TRBV5-1 combines with J gene TRBJ1-2; a possible D gene is TRBD1 (5 bases). Germline CDR1 SGHRS, CDR2 YFSETQ. The CDR3 sequence is 14 residues long. V lost 4 bases to trimming and J lost 6 bases, with 16 bases between them.